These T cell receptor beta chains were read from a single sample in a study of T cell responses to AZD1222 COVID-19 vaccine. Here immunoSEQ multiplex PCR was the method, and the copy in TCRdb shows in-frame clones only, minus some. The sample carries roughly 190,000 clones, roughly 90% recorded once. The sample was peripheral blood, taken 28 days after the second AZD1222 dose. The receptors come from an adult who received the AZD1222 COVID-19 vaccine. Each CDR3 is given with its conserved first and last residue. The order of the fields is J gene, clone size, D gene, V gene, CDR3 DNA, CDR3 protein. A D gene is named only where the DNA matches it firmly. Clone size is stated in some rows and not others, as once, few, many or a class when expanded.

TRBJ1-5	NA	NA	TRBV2	TGTGCCAGCAGTGCGGACAGCGAGAACCAGCATTTT	CASSADSENQHF
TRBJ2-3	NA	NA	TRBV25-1	TGTGCCAGCAGTGAAAGTGGTAGGGATACGCAGTATTTT	CASSESGRDTQYF
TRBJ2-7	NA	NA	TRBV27	TGTGCCAGCAGTTCCTGGGACACTGAGAAGCAGTACTTC	CASSSWDTEKQYF
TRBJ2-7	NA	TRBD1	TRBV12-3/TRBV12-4	TGTGCCACCACCATGGGACAGACCTACGAGCAGTACTTC	CATTMGQTYEQYF
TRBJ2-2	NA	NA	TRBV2	TGTGCCAGCAGCCGGGGCATCGCGAACACCGGGGAGCTGTTTTTT	CASSRGIANTGELFF
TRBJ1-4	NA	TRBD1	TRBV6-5	TGTGCCAGCAGCTGGGACAGGGTGAATGAAAAACTGTTTTTT	CASSWDRVNEKLFF
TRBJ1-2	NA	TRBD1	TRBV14	TGTGCCAGCAGCCAAGCAGGGGGGACACCATATGGCTACACCTTC	CASSQAGGTPYGYTF
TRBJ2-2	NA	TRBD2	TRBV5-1	TGCGCCAGCAGCTTCCTAGCGGGAGGAACCGGGGAGCTGTTTTTT	CASSFLAGGTGELFF
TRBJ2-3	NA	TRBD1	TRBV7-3	TGTGCCAGCAGCATCCGGGGACAGTCAGATACGCAGTATTTT	CASSIRGQSDTQYF
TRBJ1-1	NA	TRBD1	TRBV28	TGTGCCAGCCGAAACAGGGGGGGTGCGACTGAAGCTTTCTTT	CASRNRGGATEAFF
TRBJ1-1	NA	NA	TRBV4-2	TGTGCCAGCAGCCAAGGCCTGGTCCGCAGGGGCATGAACACTGAAGCTTTCTTT	CASSQGLVRRGMNTEAFF
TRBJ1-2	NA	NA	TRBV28	TGTGCCAGCACATCAGGGGAAGGCTACACCTTC	CASTSGEGYTF
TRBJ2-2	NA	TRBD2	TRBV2	TGTGCCAGCAGTGAAGCGGTAGCGGGAGGGGTGAACACCGGGGAGCTGTTTTTT	CASSEAVAGGVNTGELFF
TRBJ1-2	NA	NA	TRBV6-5	TGTGCCAGCAGTTGGACATCCTATGGCTACACCTTC	CASSWTSYGYTF
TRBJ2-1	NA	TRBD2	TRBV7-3	TGTGCCAGCAGCACAGTAGCGGGAGGGCTGGGTGAGCAGTTCTTC	CASSTVAGGLGEQFF
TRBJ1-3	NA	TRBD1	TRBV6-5	TGTGCCAGCAGCCCGGACAGGGTTGGAAACACCATATATTTT	CASSPDRVGNTIYF
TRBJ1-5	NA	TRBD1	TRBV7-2	TGTGCCAGCAGCTCCGGACAGGGAGCGCAGCCCCAGCATTTT	CASSSGQGAQPQHF
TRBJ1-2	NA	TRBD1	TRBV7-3	TGTGCCAGCAGCCCCGGACAGGGGGAGAGGGGCTACACCTTC	CASSPGQGERGYTF
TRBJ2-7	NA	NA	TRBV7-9	TGTGCCAGCAGCTTGACCGGGACAAGTTCCTACGAGCAGTACTTC	CASSLTGTSSYEQYF
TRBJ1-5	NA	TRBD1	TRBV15	TGTGCCACCAGCAGAGTGCGACAGGGCCCGCCCCAGCATTTT	CATSRVRQGPPQHF
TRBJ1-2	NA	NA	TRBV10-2	TGCGCCAGCAGTGATGGGGGGGGCTATGGCTACACCTTC	CASSDGGGYGYTF
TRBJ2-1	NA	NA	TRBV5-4	TGTGCCAGCAGCTTGGGACTCCTAGCAAACAATGAGCAGTTCTTC	CASSLGLLANNEQFF
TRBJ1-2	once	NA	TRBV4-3	TGCGCCAGCAGCCAAGAAGGTAGTTATGGCTACACCTTC	CASSQEGSYGYTF
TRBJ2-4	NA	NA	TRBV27	TGTGCCAGCAGTTGGCAAAACATTCAGTACTTC	CASSWQNIQYF
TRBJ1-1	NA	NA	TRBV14	TGTGCCAGCAGCCAAGGGGCAGCCTGGAACACTGAAGCTTTCTTT	CASSQGAAWNTEAFF
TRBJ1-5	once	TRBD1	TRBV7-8	TGTGCCAGCAGCCCCCGACAGGGGCCCTTTGGCAATCAGCCCCAGCATTTT	CASSPRQGPFGNQPQHF
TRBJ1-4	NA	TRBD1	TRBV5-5	TGTGCCAGCAGCTTGGAGGGGACAGGGGGAGAAAAACTGTTTTTT	CASSLEGTGGEKLFF
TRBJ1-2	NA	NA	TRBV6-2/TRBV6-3	TGTGCCAGCAGTCCAGGGTCCTATGGCTACACCTTC	CASSPGSYGYTF
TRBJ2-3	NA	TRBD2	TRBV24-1	TGTGCCACCAGTGACGCCGGGACTAGCGGGAGAAAGAATACGCAGTATTTT	CATSDAGTSGRKNTQYF
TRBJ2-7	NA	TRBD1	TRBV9	TGTGCCATCAGTTCGACAGGGCGGAACCACGAGCAGTACTTC	CAISSTGRNHEQYF
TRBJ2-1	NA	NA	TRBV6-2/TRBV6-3	TGTGCCAGCAGTTTAACAGGGACGTCCGCCAATGAGCAGTTCTTC	CASSLTGTSANEQFF
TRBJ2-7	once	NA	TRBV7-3	TGTGCCAGCAGCTTAACGGGGGGGACACCGTACGAGCAGTACTTC	CASSLTGGTPYEQYF
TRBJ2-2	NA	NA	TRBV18	TGTGCCAGCTCACCGTTCCGGGACCAGAACACCGGGGAGCTGTTTTTT	CASSPFRDQNTGELFF
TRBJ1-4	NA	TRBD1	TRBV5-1	TGCGCGGCGGAGGAGGGGGCGAACGAAAAACTGTTTTTT	CAAEEGANEKLFF
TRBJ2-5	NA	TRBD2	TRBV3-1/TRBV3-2	TGTGCCAGCTGCGAAAGCGGGGTGGGGACCCAGTACTTC	CASCESGVGTQYF
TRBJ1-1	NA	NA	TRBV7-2	TGTGCCAGCAGCTTCACAGGGTCGGGCACTGAAGCTTTCTTT	CASSFTGSGTEAFF
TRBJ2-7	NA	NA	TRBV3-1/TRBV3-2	TGTGCCAGCAGCCTAGGAAGGCGGACCTACGAGCAGTACTTC	CASSLGRRTYEQYF
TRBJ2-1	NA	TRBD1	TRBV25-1	TGTGCCAGCGCCCGACAGGGGAGGTACTACAATGAGCAGTTCTTC	CASARQGRYYNEQFF
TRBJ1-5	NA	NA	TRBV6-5	TGTGCCAGCAGTTACACCAGTAACAATCAGCCCCAGCATTTT	CASSYTSNNQPQHF
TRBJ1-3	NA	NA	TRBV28	TGTGCCAGCAGTCTAGGGATGGGAAACACCATATATTTT	CASSLGMGNTIYF
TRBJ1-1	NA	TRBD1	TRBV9	TGTGCCAGCAGCGGGCCGACAGGGAGGTACACTGAAGCTTTCTTT	CASSGPTGRYTEAFF
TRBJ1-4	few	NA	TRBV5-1	TGCGCCAGCAGCTTGGCCGGAGACAAACTGTTTTTT	CASSLAGDKLFF